This TCR beta chain was sequenced during a study of regulatory T cells (dated by TCRdb to 2017 to 2018). Background on the whole study: The study compared T-cell receptor beta repertoires of sorted regulatory, conventional CD4+ and CD8+ T cells in CD3G-deficient patients with those in healthy controls. Study-wide conclusions, independent of this receptor: Restricted unique TRB V-J pairs and skewed V and J gene usage were observed in patient repertoires, most markedly in regulatory T cells. Hydrophobic residues at CDR3 positions 6 and 7 were enriched in conventional CD4+ T cells from CD3G-deficient patients, suggesting more self-reactive specificities.

Every CD3G-deficient patient showed evidence of autoimmunity, and the autoimmunity was more severe in two of the patients. Patients ranged from 2 to 39 years of age at testing and had reduced naive and increased memory CD4+ and CD8+ T-cell proportions. CD4+ cells were FACS-sorted into CD25-high CD127-low regulatory T cells and CD25-low CD127-high conventional CD4+ T cells. The patient group comprised several individuals with CD3G deficiency. Patient samples and clinical data came from an international physician network spanning the United States, Europe and Asia. Ficoll density separation was used to isolate peripheral blood mononuclear cells. On this clone: Its antigen is currently not known. No much larger clonotype is one base removed from it; base qualities were not supplied.

The multiplex PCR relied on 52 forward TRBV primers and 13 reverse TRBJ primers, and amplification bias was corrected through assay-based and computational methods. Rearranged TRB loci were amplified from genomic DNA by multiplex PCR within the immunoSEQ assay. TRB amplicons were sequenced on an Illumina HiSeq platform. In the source study's methods: Custom algorithms error-filtered the raw sequences and aligned them to reference gene sequences, after which the immunoSEQ online tools were used for analysis. The frequencies of productive and nonproductive TRB rearrangements were evaluated among unique sequences as well as among total sequences. Assessment of potential self-reactivity relied on the hydrophobicity of positions 6 and 7 in the TRB CDR3, along with their amino acid composition. Prism software was used to run t tests, Mann-Whitney tests or two-way ANOVA for comparisons between groups. In its TCRdb copy, this immuneACCESS table keeps in-frame sequences only and misses some clones. Where compared with another copy, unresolved V genes explain less than half of these, and the others have no known cause. V, J and clone size are those of that table, while D and trimming were read from the DNA. This sample gives more than 15,000 clones in total; approximately 82% of them show up just once. Under 9.5% of the sample is held by the ten biggest clonotypes.

This receptor was taken from a person aged 25 to 45 with CD3G deficiency. Sequenced sample: conventional CD4+ T cells sorted from blood.

The nucleotide sequence is TGTGCCAGCAGCGGCGGAAGAAGCACAGATACGCAGTATTTT. Translated, it gives CASSGGRSTDTQYF. Recombination connected TRBV6-6 to TRBJ2-3, with no confident D gene call. CDR1 and CDR2, per the germline V gene (reference sequence), are MNHNY and SVGAGI. The CDR3 has 14 amino acids, counting the end cysteine and phenylalanine. Kept here is only the CDR3 DNA, which spans 42 bases and is read in frame from base 1. The trim is 6 bases for V and 0 bases for J, with a gap of 10 bases between the germline ends.